The 16 T cell receptor beta chains below were found in one sample sequenced in a study of regulatory T cells in long-lasting Graves disease. The authors built TCR beta libraries using iRepertoire HTBI primers and Arm-PCR of CDR3 regions. TCRdb redid the calling of the multiplex PCR reads with MiXCR, one entry per CDR3 protein. The data show 400,000 or so distinct CDR3 sequences, around 20% seen once. Time point noted: persistent/refractory GD, antithyroid drugs over 5 years with positive TRAb. With RNA extracted from PBMCs as input, the TCR library was made. The sequencing here drew on peripheral blood mononuclear cells (PBMCs), taken when the disease was refractory, from a patient treated with antithyroid drugs. These receptors were obtained from a female donor with Graves disease.

The rearrangement joins TRBV6-5 to TRBJ2-6; 7 positions agree with TRBD2. This CDR3 region has 17 residues. V lost 2 bases and J lost 0; bases outside the gene matches: 4. Germline lookup yields CDR1 MNHEY and CDR2 SVGAGI. In DNA form, the CDR3 reads TGTGCCAGCAGTTACGGGCTAGCGGTCTCTGGGGCCAACGTCCTGACTTTC. Amino acid sequence: CASSYGLAVSGANVLTF.

The chain is built from TRBV6-5 and TRBJ2-5, with D hard to call. The CDR3 runs to 13 residues. CDR1 MNHEY and CDR2 SVGAGI come from the germline V gene. V was cut by 2 bases and J by 5 bases, with 9 bases left in between. The CDR3 DNA is TGTGCCAGCAGTTACCCAGGCGCGGAGACCCAGTACTTC. Protein product: CASSYPGAETQYF.

The V call is TRBV7-9, the J call TRBJ1-4, with 9 bases identical to TRBD1. Germline CDR1 is SEHNR and CDR2 is FQNEAQ (reference sequence). The CDR3 has 15 amino acids. V lost 6 bases and J lost 4; bases outside the gene matches: 6. This CDR3 is CASRPGTGHNEKLFF. The CDR3 DNA sequence: TGTGCCAGCAGGCCGGGGACAGGGCATAATGAAAAACTGTTTTTT.

A note on this clonotype: This may come from a read error, since a much larger clone is one base off. The chain uses TRBV6-5 and TRBJ2-7; 9 bases agree with TRBD1. V was clipped by 0 bases and J by 5 bases; unmatched bases: 2. CDR3 length: 14 amino acids. Germline CDR1 is MNHEY and CDR2 is SVGAGI. DNA of the CDR3: TGTGCCAGCAGTTACTCGGGACAGGGCCACGAGCAGTACTTC. Translation gives CASSYSGQGHEQYF.

There are a few counts of this clonotype. The rearrangement links TRBV18 to TRBJ1-2; 8 bases match TRBD1. CDR1 KGHSH and CDR2 LQKENI come from the germline V gene. V was pared by 2 bases and J by 8 bases, with 4 bases of the junction left unmatched. The CDR3 length is 13 residues. CDR3 in DNA: TGTGCCAGCTCACCAGGACAGGGTGAAGGCTACACCTTC. It specifies CASSPGQGEGYTF. Full variable domain (remainder filled in from reference TRBV18 and TRBJ1-2): NAGVMQNPRHLVRRRGQEARLRCSPMKGHSHVYWYRQLPEEGLKFMVYLQKENIIDESGMPKERFSAEFPKEGPSILRIQQVVRGDSAAYFCASSPGQGEGYTFGSGTRLTVV.

This clonotype was seen at least ten times. CDR3 region: CASSLAWWQKNSPLHF. CDR3 in DNA: TGTGCCAGCAGTTTAGCTTGGTGGCAAAAAAATTCACCCCTCCACTTT. This chain links TRBV12-3 or TRBV12-4 with TRBJ1-6; no firm D call. CDR3 length: 16 amino acids. Trimming left V 0 bases short and J 7 bases short, with 13 bases between.

In this sample, this clonotype turned up once. This sequence may be a read error, since a much larger clone differs from it by one base. The CDR3 ends on some other residue instead of the conserved phenylalanine or tryptophan, so this is likely a read error. This chain links TRBV20-1 with TRBJ1-2; D gene unclear. The CDR3 length is 12 residues. Trimming cost V 3 bases and J 3 bases, with 8 bases left between them. Germline V gene data show CDR1 as DFQATT and CDR2 as SNEGSKA (reference sequence). CDR3 coding DNA: TGCAGTGCTAGTTTGGGAGACTATGGCTACACCCTC. Protein: CSASLGDYGYTL.

About this clonotype itself: A much larger clone lies a single base off, so this may be a read error. The chain combines TRBV6-5 with TRBJ2-7; 11 bases match TRBD2. The ends lost 3 bases at V and 9 bases at J; junction bases unmatched: 7. The CDR3 extends over 14 amino acids. Germline assignment: CDR1 MNHEY and CDR2 SVGAGI. The CDR3 spells CASSYLGLADGQYF. The CDR3 coding sequence is TGTGCCAGCAGTTATCTGGGACTAGCGGACGGGCAGTACTTC.

This clonotype was detected ten times or more. The chain couples TRBV12-3 or TRBV12-4 to TRBJ2-2; no reliable D call. V dropped 5 bases and J dropped 6 bases, with 7 bases sitting between them. The CDR3 spans 12 residues. Here the CDR3 DNA reads TGTGCCAGCAGTACGGTATCCGGGGAGCTGTTTTTT. Amino acid sequence: CASSTVSGELFF.

CDR3 in amino acids: CASSPGGWNSNQPQHF. The CDR3 DNA reads TGTGCCAGCAGCCCCGGAGGGTGGAATAGCAATCAGCCCCAGCATTTT. The chain links TRBV3-1 to TRBJ1-5, with D uncertain. Germline CDR1 LGHDT, CDR2 YNNKEL (reference sequence). CDR3 length equals 16 residues. Trimming removed 4 bases from V and 0 bases from J, with 13 bases in between.

The chain has TRBV29-1 and TRBJ2-2; the match to TRBD2 covers 10 bases. Germline V gene lookup returns CDR1 SQVTM and CDR2 ANQGSEA. The V gene end was trimmed by 2 bases and the J gene end by 7 bases; junction bases not matched to a gene: 13. The CDR3 covers 17 residues. This chain's CDR3 is CSVELFKREGLGGELFF. For the CDR3, the DNA is TGCAGCGTTGAATTATTTAAGCGGGAGGGCCTCGGCGGGGAGCTGTTTTTT.

This clonotype was seen repeatedly, ten times or more. The chain links TRBV12-3 or TRBV12-4 to TRBJ1-5, with D possibly TRBD1 on 5 matching bases. This CDR3 is built from 12 residues. Trimming pared 6 bases from V and 6 bases from J, leaving 9 bases between. CDR3 sequence (DNA): TGTGCCAGCAGCTTCGGGGGTCAGCCCCAGCATTTT. Translated, it gives CASSFGGQPQHF.

The V gene is TRBV6-1, the J gene TRBJ1-2; TRBD1 might be the D (5 bases). Trimming took 5 bases from V and 0 from J, leaving 13 bases between them. The CDR3 loop spans 15 amino acids. Germline CDR1 MNHNS, CDR2 SASEGT. The DNA for the CDR3 is TGTGCCAGCAGTACGCGGGGGGGGTCTAACTATGGCTACACCTTC. Residues: CASSTRGGSNYGYTF.

The chain carries TRBV10-3 and TRBJ1-1; D call uncertain. CDR1 ENHRY and CDR2 SYGVKD come from the germline V gene. This CDR3 has 13 amino acids. The V and J ends lost 0 bases and 4 bases respectively, with 6 bases between them. DNA for the CDR3: TGTGCCATCAGTGAGTCGGTCAGCACTGAAGCTTTCTTT. It is translated as CAISESVSTEAFF.

This chain links TRBV24-1 with TRBJ2-5; 9 positions match TRBD2. CDR1 and CDR2 from the germline V gene are KGHDR and SFDVKD. V was clipped by 0 bases and J by 4 bases; unmatched bases: 11. This CDR3 has 18 residues. CDR3 in DNA: TGTGCCACCAGTGATTTGCGGGGCGGAGCGGGAGGAAGAGAGACCCAGTACTTC. Translating it yields CATSDLRGGAGGRETQYF.

This clonotype was counted ten times or more. The chain uses TRBV29-1 and TRBJ2-7; D may be TRBD1 (6 bases). The germline V gene encodes CDR1 SQVTM and CDR2 ANQGSEA. The ends were cut back, 0 bases at V and 3 bases at J, with 12 bases in the middle. This CDR3 is 14 amino acids long. In DNA form, the CDR3 reads TGCAGCGTTGAAGATCCTGTACAGGGCTACGAGCAGTACTTC. This gives the protein CSVEDPVQGYEQYF.